This T cell receptor (beta chain) was profiled in a study of identical twins (dated by TCRdb to 2016 to 2018). General notes on the study: The study deep-sequenced TCR alpha and beta repertoires from monozygotic twins, unrelated adults of various ages and cord blood to test whether fetal clonotypes persist. To rule out contamination, the twin experiments were replicated at different times with different library preparation protocols. Beyond this particular receptor, the publication reports: A weaker excess of twin sharing was found in beta out-of-frame sequences because the signal-to-noise ratio was lowered by fewer shared sequences. Compared with coincidental sharing between unrelated individuals, an excess of low generation-probability sequences was observed among out-of-frame TCR alpha sequences shared between twins. In monozygotic twins, out-of-frame TCR alpha sharing was systematically underestimated by recombination models, although the models agreed with sharing between unrelated individuals. Abundant cord blood beta clonotypes carried fewer insertions; young adult naive repertoires showed a weaker similar trend, while memory repertoires showed none. Invariant T cells such as MAIT and iNKT could partly confound zero-insertion analyses, though diverse VJ usage argued against this for most clonotypes. Conclusions relied on cross-sectional statistical analysis, since the same donors could not be followed over many years.

From the cysteine up to the phenylalanine, the CDR3 has a length of 14 residues. The retained sequence is limited to the CDR3, 42 bases, with the frame set at the first base. V is pruned by 3 bases and J by 4 bases, leaving 5 bases of the junction without a gene match. CDR1 WSHSY and CDR2 SAAADI are derived from the germline V gene. Preparation of the library involved 5' RACE. The run used an Illumina HiSeq 2000. Template switching added a universal primer binding site, and the final cDNA carried a unique molecular identifier that allowed TCR cDNA molecules to be counted accurately. Specific primers in the conserved constant-segment region were used to synthesize first-strand cDNA for TCR alpha and beta chains. To control for contamination, every cDNA library carried two barcodes: a SMART-Mk sample barcode plus Illumina barcodes. TruSeq adapter sequences, together with Illumina sample barcodes, were added in two successive PCR steps. The TCR alpha and beta cDNA libraries were sequenced on the Illumina HiSeq platform using custom primers. For the original study's pipeline: MiGEC processed the raw reads to extract unique molecular identifiers, while MiXCR was used to determine the CDR3 positions. Recombination models were inferred per individual with the repgenHMM and IGoR tools using an EM algorithm. Shared clonotype analysis was performed with the tcR package in R, normalizing sharing by the product of cloneset sizes. To study raw recombination free of thymic and clonal selection effects, out-of-frame nonproductive sequences were analyzed. The raw public reads went through TCRdb reprocessing: fastp at Q25, MiXCR clone calling, in-frame beta chains kept. Rows are unified per CDR3 protein, each entry keeping the most common DNA and genes. TCRdb, not the original authors, processed these V and J calls. The sample data list a few hundred thousand distinct CDR3 sequences, and about 8.3% of these were observed just once. The ten largest clones capture 2.5% to 3.5% of the sample.

Remarks on this clonotype: Its antigen remains unidentified. The record has no base qualities; no much larger clone is one base away.

Every donor was a healthy Caucasian. The twin cohort consisted of three pairs of female monozygotic twins, all aged about 18 to 29 years. Positive isolation kits from Invitrogen were used to isolate the CD4+ and CD8+ T cell populations. This same sample was also part of a study on yellow fever vaccine responses in identical twins. Reported in the second study: The authors reported that the T cell response to vaccination in identical twins appeared partly convergent and partly personalized. Focusing on identical twins, the study followed the T cell clones that responded to the vaccine, and did so with precision.

This chain joins TRBV10-2 to TRBJ1-2; 7 central nucleotides agree with TRBD1. This clonotype was obtained from a woman between 18 and 29 years old in good health. The source material was CD8+ T cells sorted from blood. The bases are TGCGCCAGCAGTGATCTGGACAGGAGCTATGGCTACACCTTC. Its product reads: CASSDLDRSYGYTF.